Reported below is one TCR beta chain. V dropped 4 bases and J dropped 2; count of bases not matched to a gene: 4. Per the germline V gene, CDR1 is WSHSY and CDR2 is SAAADI. The CDR3 has 14 residues. The sample originates from a study of blood T cells in healthy people across ages. The second PCR ran roughly 6 to 11 cycles with a sample-barcoded 5' primer and J-beta primers. TCRdb redid the calling of the 5' RACE reads with MiXCR, one entry per CDR3 protein. This table holds a few hundred thousand distinct CDR3 sequences, roughly a quarter found once. Healthy individuals of Caucasian origin from Russia, aged about 6 to 100, served as donors. The data also belong to a second study, concerning T cells of mothers and their children. In that study: The cDNA synthesis received all extracted RNA, at approximately 1.5 ug per 15 ul. Both sample barcodes and 2-4 random nucleotides came from the M1S primer of the second PCR.

The source is a boy between 2 and 10 years old in good health. The material sequenced was blood. The rearrangement joins TRBV10-2 to TRBJ2-7; 8 nucleotides line up with TRBD2. DNA for the CDR3: TGCGCCAGCAGTGGGAAGCGGGGGACCTACGAGCAGTACTTC. Its protein is CASSGKRGTYEQYF.